Each of the 13 T cell receptor beta chains below was sequenced from the same sample in a study of blood T cell repertoires in COVID-19. Clones were sequenced by immunoSEQ multiplex PCR, and TCRdb holds only the in-frame ones, with some missing. Of over 250,000 clones in the sample, 89% were seen once. Sequenced sample: peripheral blood. Receptors originate from a man in his fifties with acute or convalescent COVID-19.

V and J are TRBV7-6 and TRBJ2-7, with D possibly matching TRBD1 (5 bases). Germline V gives CDR1 SGHVS, CDR2 FNYEAQ. There are 14 residues in the CDR3. Trimming stripped 2 bases from V and 5 bases from J, with 13 bases between. In DNA, the CDR3 is TGTGCCAGCAGCTTATCCCCGACAGTCAACGAGCAGTACTTC. This codes for CASSLSPTVNEQYF.

V usage is TRBV4-1 and J usage is TRBJ2-7; D is uncertain. V was clipped by 1 base and J by 7 bases, with 11 bases between them. Germline V gene lookup returns CDR1 MGHRA and CDR2 YSYEKL. The CDR3 spans 13 residues. CDR3 nucleotide sequence: TGCGCCAGCAGCCAAGGCTCCACAGAGGAGCAGTACTTC. Encoded protein: CASSQGSTEEQYF.

V gene TRBV11-2 combines with J gene TRBJ2-7; D may be TRBD2 (6 bases). The CDR3 covers 14 residues. The ends were cut back, 5 bases at V and 1 base at J, with 12 bases in the middle. From germline, CDR1 is SGHAT and CDR2 FQNNGV. The CDR3 is CASSPDYQSYEQYF. Here the CDR3 DNA reads TGTGCCAGCAGCCCGGACTACCAATCCTACGAGCAGTACTTC.

This rearrangement joins TRBV11-1 to TRBJ1-4, with no clear D. Per germline, CDR1 SGHAT and CDR2 FQDESV (reference sequence). The CDR3 covers 14 residues. Deletions cut 3 bases from V and 7 bases from J, with 12 bases between. This CDR3 is CASSLDGHGEKLFF. The CDR3 region has the DNA TGTGCCAGCAGCTTGGATGGGCACGGTGAAAAACTGTTTTTT.

The count of this clone is one. The V call is TRBV6-5, the J call TRBJ1-1; D remains unclear. The germline V and J ends were trimmed by 5 bases and 0 bases, with 10 bases remaining between them. The CDR3 length is 14 residues. Germline CDR1 reads MNHEY; CDR2 reads SVGAGI. The CDR3 loop is CASSRRPMNTEAFF. In DNA form, the CDR3 reads TGTGCCAGCAGTCGTCGTCCTATGAACACTGAAGCTTTCTTT.

This clone appeared once. The chain uses TRBV20-1 and TRBJ1-1, with a weak D call TRBD1 (6 bases). This CDR3 spans 11 amino acids. The V end lost 4 bases, the J end lost 7 bases, and 10 bases lay between the germline ends. Germline V gene lookup returns CDR1 DFQATT and CDR2 SNEGSKA (reference sequence). CDR3 coding DNA: TGCAGTGCTACCCGGGGACATGAAGCTTTCTTT. Its protein product is CSATRGHEAFF.

This clone is a singleton in its sample. V and J are TRBV12-3 or TRBV12-4 and TRBJ1-3; D remains unclear. This CDR3 contains 13 residues. The V end lost 5 bases, the J end lost 3 bases, and 8 bases lay between the germline ends. CDR3 amino acids: CASSLFRGNTIYF. CDR3 DNA: TGTGCCAGCAGTCTCTTCCGTGGAAACACCATATATTTT.

The chain employs TRBV5-4 and TRBJ1-1, with D possibly matching TRBD1 (6 bases). The V gene lost 3 bases and the J gene lost 1 base, with 13 bases spanning the gap. This CDR3 comprises 15 residues. Germline V gene data show CDR1 as SGHNT and CDR2 as YYREEE (reference sequence). The CDR3 nucleotides are TGTGCCAGCAGCTCGGCGGGGGCGGCGAACACTGAAGCTTTCTTT. Encoded protein: CASSSAGAANTEAFF.

This rearrangement joins TRBV5-4 to TRBJ1-2; D is ambiguous. This CDR3 comprises 15 residues. Trimming cost V 4 bases and J 3 bases, with 16 bases left between them. Germline CDR1 and CDR2: SGHNT and YYREEE (reference sequence). DNA for the CDR3: TGTGCCAGCAGCGCGCGGCGGGTGGGTGACTATGGCTACACCTTC. It is translated as CASSARRVGDYGYTF.

The rearrangement joins TRBV13 to TRBJ1-3; TRBD1 matches 9 bases. This CDR3 spans 15 amino acids. Losses at the gene ends were 5 bases for V and 3 bases for J; bases not matched to a gene: 5. The germline CDR1 and CDR2 sequences are PRHDT and FYEKMQ (reference sequence). CDR3 residues: CASSAGTGNGNTIYF. The CDR3 nucleotides are TGTGCCAGCAGCGCCGGGACAGGGAATGGAAACACCATATATTTT.

This chain uses TRBV9 with TRBJ2-3; 15 nucleotides match TRBD2. CDR1 and CDR2 (germline): SGDLS, YYNGEE. J lost 3 bases, V lost 0 bases, and 2 bases had no gene match. The CDR3 runs to 17 residues. The DNA of the CDR3 is TGTGCCAGCAGCGTAGCGGGACTAGCGGGGGGTACAGATACGCAGTATTTT. The encoded protein is CASSVAGLAGGTDTQYF.

The chain combines TRBV10-1 with TRBJ2-3; 8 bases map to TRBD1. Germline loops: CDR1 WNHNN, CDR2 SYGVQD (reference sequence). There are 16 residues in the CDR3. The CDR3 is CDRRGQEKPSTDTQYF. The CDR3 DNA reads TGCGACCGGAGGGGACAGGAAAAACCTAGCACAGATACGCAGTATTTT.

The J gene is TRBJ1-5, the V gene TRBV5-6, with a weak D call TRBD1 (6 bases). V shed 5 bases and J shed 4 bases, with 13 bases lying between them. The germline CDR1 and CDR2 sequences are SGHDT and YYEEEE. This CDR3 region has 14 residues. CDR3 sequence (DNA): TGTGCCAGCAGTCCCAGGGACACGAATCAGCCCCAGCATTTT. It codes for CASSPRDTNQPQHF.